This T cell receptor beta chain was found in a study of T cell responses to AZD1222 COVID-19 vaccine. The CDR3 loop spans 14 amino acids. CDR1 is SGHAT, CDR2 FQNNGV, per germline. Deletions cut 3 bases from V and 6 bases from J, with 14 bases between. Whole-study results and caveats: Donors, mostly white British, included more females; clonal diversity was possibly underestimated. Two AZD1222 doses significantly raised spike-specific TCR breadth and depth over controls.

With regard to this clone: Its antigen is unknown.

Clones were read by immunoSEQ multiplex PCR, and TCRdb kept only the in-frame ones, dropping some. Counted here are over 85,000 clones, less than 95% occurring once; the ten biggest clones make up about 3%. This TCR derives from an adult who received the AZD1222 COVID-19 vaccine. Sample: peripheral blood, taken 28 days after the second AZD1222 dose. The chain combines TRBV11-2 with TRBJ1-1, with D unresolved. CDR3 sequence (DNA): TGTGCCAGCAGCTTTACGGGCCCCGGAGCTGAAGCTTTCTTT. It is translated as CASSFTGPGAEAFF.